This is a list of T cell receptor beta chains from one sample in a study of cytomegalovirus exposure and HLA in healthy donors. TCRdb's table, derived via immunoSEQ multiplex PCR, lists solely in-frame clones and lacks some. Among 70,000 to 95,000 clones listed, around four fifths were seen once. Sample: PBMCs. Receptors were obtained from a young woman in good health and CMV-seropositive. Both conserved end residues are part of each CDR3. A D gene is named only where the DNA matches it firmly.

J gene | V gene | D gene | CDR3 protein
TRBJ2-1 | TRBV10-3 | - | CAISETEGKRNEQFF
TRBJ1-1 | TRBV28 | TRBD1 | CASSPGTAVNTEAFF
TRBJ2-3 | TRBV19 | - | CASTLGGGSVDTQYF
TRBJ2-3 | TRBV30 | TRBD2 | CAWSVPGLAASTDTQYF
TRBJ1-5 | TRBV6-6 | - | CASNWAYSNQPQHF
TRBJ2-7 | TRBV27 | - | CASSLYSASPYEQYF
TRBJ2-6 | TRBV27 | - | CASSNTSPLGGANVLTF
TRBJ2-7 | TRBV5-5 | - | CASSQAGAYEQYF
TRBJ1-2 | TRBV2 | - | CASSEGLGGYGYTF
TRBJ1-3 | TRBV6-5 | - | CASSYGRLQDTIYF
TRBJ2-1 | TRBV2 | TRBD2 | CASAGVSYNEQFF
TRBJ1-1 | TRBV4-1 | TRBD1 | CASSQGTGAGNTEAFF
TRBJ2-7 | TRBV10-3 | - | CAIGWGFEQYF
TRBJ2-7 | TRBV5-1 | TRBD1 | CASSWGTAISYEQYF
TRBJ1-4 | TRBV28 | - | CASRGGGNEKLFF
TRBJ1-5 | TRBV2 | - | CASSDGGTYSNQPQHF
TRBJ2-1 | TRBV13 | - | CASSLEGAGYLDNEQFF
TRBJ2-5 | TRBV6-6 | TRBD2 | CASSPVGGQETQYF
TRBJ1-6 | TRBV7-2 | TRBD1 | CASRPGGTGVSPLHF
TRBJ1-3 | TRBV2 | - | CARQGGRSGNTIYF
TRBJ2-7 | TRBV6-1 | - | CASSESFGEQYF
TRBJ2-7 | TRBV28 | TRBD1 | CASRTGTGLYEQYF
TRBJ2-3 | TRBV15 | TRBD2 | CATSRGGDGRTDTQYF
TRBJ2-5 | TRBV5-1 | TRBD1 | CASSFTLDRVRTQYF
TRBJ2-3 | TRBV6-5 | TRBD2 | CASSGTTFDTQYF
TRBJ2-7 | TRBV6-1 | - | CASSEVPSGEQYF
TRBJ2-3 | TRBV5-4 | TRBD2 | CASSLGLAGNTDTQYF
TRBJ2-3 | TRBV5-6 | - | CASSPGLSTDTQYF
TRBJ2-7 | TRBV29-1 | TRBD2 | CSVGVQRGVFHEQYF
TRBJ2-7 | TRBV5-1 | - | CASSEDTYEQYF
TRBJ2-1 | TRBV9 | TRBD2 | CASSTLAGDYNEQFF
TRBJ1-3 | TRBV14 | - | CASSPKTFSGNTIYF
TRBJ2-7 | TRBV4-1 | - | CASSPSLDGFYEQYF
TRBJ1-2 | TRBV7-9 | - | CASREQGSGYTF
TRBJ2-2 | TRBV9 | TRBD1 | CASSHRKGQGVVGELFF
TRBJ1-3 | TRBV5-4 | - | CASHTQGSGNTIYF
TRBJ2-5 | TRBV5-1 | - | CASSLGSQHGTQYF
TRBJ2-3 | TRBV5-6 | TRBD2 | CASSLLLAGYTDTQYF
TRBJ2-7 | TRBV30 | TRBD1 | CAWSNRQGTYEQYF
TRBJ2-7 | TRBV30 | TRBD1 | CAWSHGTATYEQYF
TRBJ2-7 | TRBV6-6 | TRBD1 | CASAKGTGQYF
TRBJ2-7 | TRBV27 | TRBD1 | CASSPTPGQGGPYEQYF
TRBJ2-7 | TRBV28 | TRBD1 | CASRGQGTYEQYF
TRBJ2-7 | TRBV6-1 | - | CASSRTVSYEQYF
TRBJ1-3 | TRBV29-1 | - | CSVVGGSGNTIYF
TRBJ1-1 | TRBV7-9 | TRBD1 | CASSFRGDKGTEAFF
TRBJ1-1 | TRBV29-1 | - | CSVGGPNMGTEAFF
TRBJ2-3 | TRBV6-1 | - | CASSASLQGFTQYF
TRBJ2-2 | TRBV5-5 | - | CASSTGLLTGELFF
TRBJ2-1 | TRBV6-5 | - | CASSYTGTPYNEQFF
TRBJ2-1 | TRBV7-2 | - | CASSLGRGDEQFF
TRBJ2-4 | TRBV6-5 | - | CASSSARGNIQYF